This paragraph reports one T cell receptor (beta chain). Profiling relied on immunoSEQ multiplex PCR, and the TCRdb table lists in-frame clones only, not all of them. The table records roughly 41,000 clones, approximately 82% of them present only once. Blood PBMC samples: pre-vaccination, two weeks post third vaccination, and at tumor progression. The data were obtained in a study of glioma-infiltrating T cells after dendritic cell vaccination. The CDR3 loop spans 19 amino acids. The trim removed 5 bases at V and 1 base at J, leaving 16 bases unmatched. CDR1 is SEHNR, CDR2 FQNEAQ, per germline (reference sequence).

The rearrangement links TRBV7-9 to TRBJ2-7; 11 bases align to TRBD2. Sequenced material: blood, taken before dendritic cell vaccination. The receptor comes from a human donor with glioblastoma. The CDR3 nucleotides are TGTGCCAGCAGCAAAAATAGCGGGGGGGCCGTTTTACCTTCCTACGAGCAGTACTTC. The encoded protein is CASSKNSGGAVLPSYEQYF.